Listed below are T cell receptor beta chains from one sample, sequenced in a study of blood T cell repertoires in COVID-19. Assay used: immunoSEQ multiplex PCR; TCRdb lists only in-frame clones, some missing. This table has 120,000 to 150,000 clones, approximately 80% appearing once. Sequencing used peripheral blood. These receptor sequences come from a woman in her fifties or sixties in a cohort sampled during active or convalescent COVID-19. The CDR3 runs from the conserved cysteine through the conserved F or W. D genes are given only for firm matches. The listing skips clone size in some rows; elsewhere it reads once, few, many or a size class.

j_gene,v_gene,abundance,d_gene,CDR3aa,CDR3nt
TRBJ2-3,TRBV6-1,.,.,CASSEVFRQGTDTQYF,TGTGCCAGCAGCGAAGTGTTCAGGCAGGGGACAGATACGCAGTATTTT
TRBJ2-1,TRBV6-5,.,TRBD2,CASSTSGVYNEQFF,TGTGCCAGCAGTACTAGCGGGGTCTACAATGAGCAGTTCTTC
TRBJ2-7,TRBV4-1,.,.,CASSQPGKAYEQYF,TGCGCCAGCAGCCAACCGGGGAAGGCCTACGAGCAGTACTTC
TRBJ1-2,TRBV2,.,.,CASSGAGLARGYTF,TGTGCCAGCAGTGGGGCAGGCCTGGCTCGGGGCTACACCTTC
TRBJ1-4,TRBV9,.,TRBD1,CASSVGGTGGTNEKLFF,TGTGCCAGCAGCGTAGGGGGGACAGGGGGAACTAATGAAAAACTGTTTTTT
TRBJ1-1,TRBV28,.,.,CASSLVDFRAFF,TGTGCCAGCAGTTTAGTCGACTTTCGGGCTTTCTTT
TRBJ2-7,TRBV7-8,once,.,CASSLRRDGSYEQYF,TGTGCCAGCAGCTTAAGGCGGGACGGCTCCTACGAGCAGTACTTC
TRBJ1-1,TRBV4-1,.,.,CASSQGHLNTEAFF,TGCGCCAGCAGCCAAGGACACCTGAACACTGAAGCTTTCTTT
TRBJ2-3,TRBV3-1/TRBV3-2,.,TRBD2,CASSPWTSGETDTQYF,TGTGCCAGCAGCCCCTGGACTAGCGGGGAGACAGATACGCAGTATTTT
TRBJ2-6,TRBV19,.,TRBD1,CASSRGQGTSGANVLTF,TGTGCCAGTAGTAGGGGACAGGGCACCTCTGGGGCCAACGTCCTGACTTTC
TRBJ1-5,TRBV6-6,.,.,CASSYRQGGQPQHF,TGTGCCAGCAGTTATAGGCAGGGCGGCCAGCCCCAGCATTTT
TRBJ1-1,TRBV27,.,.,CASSPTLYRVPRAFF,TGTGCCAGCAGTCCCACCCTCTACAGAGTGCCTCGGGCTTTCTTT
TRBJ1-3,TRBV29-1,.,.,CSAESNGNTIYF,TGCAGCGCAGAGTCGAATGGAAACACCATATATTTT
TRBJ2-5,TRBV3-1/TRBV3-2,.,.,CASSLQETQYF,TGTGCCAGCAGCCTACAAGAGACCCAGTACTTC
TRBJ1-3,TRBV6-5,.,TRBD1,CASSRTGSGNTIYF,TGTGCCAGCAGTCGGACAGGCTCTGGAAACACCATATATTTT
TRBJ1-5,TRBV4-1,.,TRBD1,CASSQGTGGNQPQHF,TGCGCCAGCAGCCAAGGGACAGGGGGCAATCAGCCCCAGCATTTT
TRBJ1-1,TRBV5-4,.,TRBD1,CASSLSGTGGRTEAFF,TGTGCCAGCAGCTTGTCAGGAACAGGGGGGAGAACTGAAGCTTTCTTT
TRBJ2-7,TRBV4-2,.,TRBD2,CASSRGLAGGNQQIYEQYF,TGTGCCAGCAGCCGTGGACTAGCGGGGGGAAACCAACAAATCTACGAGCAGTACTTC
TRBJ2-1,TRBV27,.,.,CASSYISGVREQFF,TGTGCCAGCAGTTACATATCCGGGGTTAGGGAGCAGTTCTTC
TRBJ1-3,TRBV21-1,.,.,CASHYIRGGGNTIYF,TGTGCCAGCCATTACATAAGGGGTGGTGGAAACACCATATATTTT